This passage covers 20 T cell receptor beta chains from one sample sequenced in a study of beta chain features in type 1 diabetes. Study conclusions and caveats: Shorter TCRB CDR3s, moderately but significantly so, marked every one of the four CD4+ subsets in Type 1 diabetes patients.

Sequenced material consisted of expressed TCRB transcripts (all of the isolated RNA was reverse transcribed). Some clones are missing from TCRdb's copy, which holds only in-frame ones; the method was immunoSEQ multiplex PCR. This sample has 150,000 to 200,000 clones, with roughly 59% found just once. Which antigens these TCRs recognize remains unknown. Sequencing used naive CD4+ T cells from blood. The receptor set was obtained from a man younger than 45 with type 1 diabetes.

This clone has just a few counts. This chain links TRBV7-2 with TRBJ2-3, with 9 bases that match TRBD1. CDR1 and CDR2 from the germline V gene are SGHTA and FQGNSA. The CDR3 sequence is 14 residues long. V lost 4 bases and J lost 3; bases outside the gene matches: 2. Here the CDR3 reads CASSSGTGTDTQYF. CDR3 DNA: TGTGCCAGCAGCTCCGGGACAGGGACAGATACGCAGTATTTT.

This chain connects TRBV29-1 to TRBJ1-1, with D perhaps TRBD1 (6 bases). This CDR3 region has 18 residues. CDR1 is SQVTM, CDR2 ANQGSEA, per germline. Trimming stripped 7 bases from V and 0 bases from J, with 27 bases between. CDR3 sequence reads: CSGRGRGTIGPLNTEAFF. In DNA, the CDR3 is TGCAGCGGCCGAGGCAGGGGCACAATTGGCCCTTTGAACACTGAAGCTTTCTTT.

This clone came up once. CDR3 nucleotides: TGCGCCAGCAGCCAAGCCATCCTTTCCGAGGACAGTCCTCACAATGAGCAGTTCTTC. This gives the protein CASSQAILSEDSPHNEQFF. This chain joins TRBV4-3 and TRBJ2-1; weak D call: TRBD1 (6 bases). In germline, CDR1 is LGHNA, CDR2 YSLEER. This CDR3 comprises 19 residues. The germline V and J ends were trimmed by 1 base and 5 bases, with 24 bases remaining between them.

The chain links TRBV30 to TRBJ2-7; unclear D gene. The CDR3 is made up of 12 amino acids. Trimming took 3 bases from V and 3 from J, leaving 9 bases between them. Germline-derived CDR1 and CDR2 are GTSNPN and SVGIG (reference sequence). For the CDR3, the DNA is TGTGCCTGGAGCTCCGACGGCTACGAGCAGTACTTC. It specifies CAWSSDGYEQYF.

The V and J genes are TRBV29-1 and TRBJ2-1; D not certain. V lost 3 bases and J 7 bases, leaving 10 bases between the germline ends. There are 12 residues in the CDR3. The germline V gene has CDR1 SQVTM and CDR2 ANQGSEA. The DNA for the CDR3 is TGCAGCGTTGACCGGACGGCTAATGAGCAGTTCTTC. Its protein product is CSVDRTANEQFF.

The V and J genes are TRBV7-2 and TRBJ2-7, with D hard to call. The ends were cut back, 0 bases at V and 4 bases at J, with 4 bases in the middle. This CDR3 is built from 12 residues. The V gene's germline CDR1 is SGHTA and CDR2 FQGNSA. DNA for the CDR3: TGTGCCAGCAGCTTAGCGTGGTACGAGCAGTACTTC. Protein: CASSLAWYEQYF.

V usage is TRBV29-1 and J usage is TRBJ2-2; 7 bases are a match to TRBD1. In germline, CDR1 is SQVTM, CDR2 ANQGSEA. This CDR3 spans 15 amino acids. V dropped 3 bases and J dropped 1; count of bases not matched to a gene: 5. The DNA of the CDR3 is TGCAGCGTTGATGGGGACAGTCTGAACACCGGGGAGCTGTTTTTT. Translated, it gives CSVDGDSLNTGELFF.

This sequence joins TRBV27 and TRBJ2-1, with D possibly being TRBD1 (6 bases). V was pared by 5 bases and J by 0 bases, with 8 bases between. Germline-derived CDR1 and CDR2 are MNHEY and SMNVEV (reference sequence). The CDR3 spans 14 residues. The CDR3 DNA follows: TGTGCCAGCAGTGACAGGAGCTCCTACAATGAGCAGTTCTTC. Its protein product is CASSDRSSYNEQFF.

The V and J genes are TRBV7-9 and TRBJ2-7; 8 bases fit TRBD1. Germline CDR1 SEHNR, CDR2 FQNEAQ (reference sequence). There are 17 residues in the CDR3. The trim removed 0 bases at V and 7 bases at J, leaving 14 bases unmatched. The CDR3 spells CASSLANFFPGGLEQYF. CDR3 coding DNA: TGTGCCAGCAGCTTAGCGAATTTTTTTCCAGGGGGCCTTGAGCAGTACTTC. Full variable domain (rest looked up from reference TRBV7-9 and TRBJ2-7): DTGVSQNPRHKITKRGQNVTFRCDPISEHNRLYWYRQTLGQGPEFLTYFQNEAQLEKSRLLSDRFSAERPKGSFSTLEIQRTEQGDSAMYLCASSLANFFPGGLEQYFGPGTRLTVT.

This chain joins TRBV30 and TRBJ2-2, with D unresolved. The CDR3 contains 15 residues. Deletions cut 0 bases from V and 8 bases from J, with 16 bases between. CDR1 is GTSNPN and CDR2 is SVGIG in the germline V gene (reference sequence). The CDR3 here is CAWSVISQDRGELFF. As DNA, the CDR3 is TGTGCCTGGAGTGTAATATCGCAGGATAGGGGGGAGCTGTTTTTT.

This chain joins TRBV13 and TRBJ1-1; possibly TRBD1 for D (6 bases). Germline V gene data show CDR1 as PRHDT and CDR2 as FYEKMQ (reference sequence). The CDR3 length is 15 residues. Trimming pared 5 bases from V and 4 bases from J, leaving 17 bases between. The CDR3 sequence: CASSPLGGGGTEAFF. The CDR3 DNA reads as TGTGCCAGCAGCCCCCTCGGAGGGGGTGGCACTGAAGCTTTCTTT.

About this clone: Other DNA sequences from this sample encode an identical CDR3 as well. The chain has TRBV29-1 and TRBJ1-1; unclear D gene. Looked up from germline, CDR1 is SQVTM and CDR2 is ANQGSEA. V was pared by 4 bases and J by 1 base, with 4 bases between. The CDR3 covers 11 residues. CDR3 protein: CSVAENTEAFF. The CDR3 bases are TGCAGCGTTGCAGAGAACACTGAAGCTTTCTTT.

The rearrangement joins TRBV28 to TRBJ2-7; 7 bases agree with TRBD2. V shed 6 bases, J shed 1 base, and the junction held 6 bases outside the gene matches. This CDR3 is 14 amino acids long. Per the germline V gene, CDR1 is MDHEN and CDR2 is SYDVKM. This CDR3 reads CASSRDYNSYEQYF. For the CDR3, the DNA is TGTGCCAGCAGCAGGGACTACAATTCCTACGAGCAGTACTTC. Full variable domain (rest looked up from reference TRBV28 and TRBJ2-7): DVKVTQSSRYLVKRTGEKVFLECVQDMDHENMFWYRQDPGLGLRLIYFSYDVKMKEKGDIPEGYSVSREKKERFSLILESASTNQTSMYLCASSRDYNSYEQYFGPGTRLTVT.

In this sample, this clone turned up a few times. The chain uses TRBV4-3 and TRBJ2-7; D not resolved. Trimming cost V 0 bases and J 2 bases, with 14 bases left between them. Germline values: CDR1 LGHNA, CDR2 YSLEER. CDR3 length: 16 amino acids. CDR3 amino acids: CASSQEAYDRTYEQYF. DNA for the CDR3: TGCGCCAGCAGCCAAGAGGCGTACGATAGGACCTACGAGCAGTACTTC.

This chain links TRBV18 with TRBJ2-3; no firm D call. V lost 3 bases to trimming and J lost 5 bases, with 9 bases between them. Germline assignment: CDR1 KGHSH and CDR2 LQKENI. The CDR3 is 13 amino acids. The CDR3, as DNA: TGTGCCAGCTCACCGCCGGGCAGAGATACGCAGTATTTT. Translation gives CASSPPGRDTQYF.

The CDR3 DNA reads TGCGCCAGCAGCCAAGAGGGCACCCGCCAAGAGACCCAGTACTTC. Translation gives CASSQEGTRQETQYF. The chain has TRBV4-3 and TRBJ2-5; D uncertain. V was cut by 0 bases and J by 1 base, with 9 bases left in between. CDR1 is LGHNA, CDR2 YSLEER, per germline. This CDR3 has 15 amino acids.

In its sample, this clone was seen a few times. The V and J genes are TRBV30 and TRBJ1-1; 11 nucleotides align to TRBD1. The CDR3 covers 16 residues. Germline CDR1 reads GTSNPN; CDR2 reads SVGIG (reference sequence). V trimming: 5 bases; J trimming: 2 bases; junction bases outside the gene matches: 10. The CDR3 loop reads CAWAPTWTGGNTEAFF. In DNA form, the CDR3 reads TGTGCCTGGGCCCCTACTTGGACAGGGGGCAACACTGAAGCTTTCTTT.

CDR3 region: CASSLALGDHDYGYTF. The CDR3 nucleotides are TGTGCCAGCAGCTTAGCTCTGGGAGATCATGACTATGGCTACACCTTC. The chain joins TRBV7-2 to TRBJ1-2, with D unresolved. The V and J ends lost 0 bases and 3 bases respectively, with 14 bases between them. The CDR3 is 16 residues long. The V gene's germline CDR1 is SGHTA and CDR2 FQGNSA. Full variable domain (outside the CDR3, taken from reference TRBV7-2 and TRBJ1-2): GAGVSQSPSNKVTEKGKDVELRCDPISGHTALYWYRQSLGQGLEFLIYFQGNSAPDKSGLPSDRFSAERTGGSVSTLTIQRTQQEDSAVYLCASSLALGDHDYGYTFGSGTRLTVV.

This clone was recorded a few times. The chain carries TRBV29-1 and TRBJ2-3; D gene ambiguous. From germline, CDR1 is SQVTM and CDR2 ANQGSEA. This CDR3 is 14 amino acids long. The V and J ends lost 6 bases and 2 bases respectively, with 15 bases between them. CDR3 sequence reads: CSVTYSLHTDTQYF. The CDR3 DNA reads TGCAGCGTCACTTATTCATTACACACAGATACGCAGTATTTT.

The chain joins TRBV9 to TRBJ1-5; possibly TRBD1 for D (5 bases). Germline CDR1 is SGDLS and CDR2 is YYNGEE. V dropped 2 bases and J dropped 1 base, with 7 bases sitting between them. This CDR3 spans 14 amino acids. The CDR3 region has the DNA TGTGCCAGCAGCGTGGACACGAGCAATCAGCCCCAGCATTTT. Encoded protein: CASSVDTSNQPQHF.